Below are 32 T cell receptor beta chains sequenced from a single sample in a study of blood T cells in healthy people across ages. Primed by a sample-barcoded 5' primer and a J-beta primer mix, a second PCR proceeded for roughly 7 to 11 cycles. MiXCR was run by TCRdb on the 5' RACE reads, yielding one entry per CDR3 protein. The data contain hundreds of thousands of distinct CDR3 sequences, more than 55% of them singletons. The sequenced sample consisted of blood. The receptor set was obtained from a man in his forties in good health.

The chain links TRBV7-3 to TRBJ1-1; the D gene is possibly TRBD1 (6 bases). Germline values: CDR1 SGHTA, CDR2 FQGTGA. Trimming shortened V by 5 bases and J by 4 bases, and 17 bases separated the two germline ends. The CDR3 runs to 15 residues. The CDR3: CASSPVGVGATEAFF. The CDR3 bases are TGTGCCAGCAGCCCGGTGGGGGTGGGGGCCACTGAAGCTTTCTTT. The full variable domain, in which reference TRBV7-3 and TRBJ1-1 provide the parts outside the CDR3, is GAGVSQTPSNKVTEKGKYVELRCDPISGHTALYWYRQSLGQGPEFLIYFQGTGAADDSGLPNDRFFAVRPEGSVSTLKIQRTERGDSAVYLCASSPVGVGATEAFFGQGTRLTVV.

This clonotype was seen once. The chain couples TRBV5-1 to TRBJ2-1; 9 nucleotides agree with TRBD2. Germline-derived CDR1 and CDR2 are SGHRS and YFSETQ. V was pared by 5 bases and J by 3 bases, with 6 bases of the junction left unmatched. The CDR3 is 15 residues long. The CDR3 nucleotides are TGCGCCAGCAGAAAAGCGGGGGGTATCTACAATGAGCAGTTCTTC. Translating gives CASRKAGGIYNEQFF.

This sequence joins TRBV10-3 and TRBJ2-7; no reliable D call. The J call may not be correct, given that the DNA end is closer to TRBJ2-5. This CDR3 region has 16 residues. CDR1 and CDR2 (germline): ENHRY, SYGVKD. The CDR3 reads CAISESVLLTGKTQYF. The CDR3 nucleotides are TGTGCCATCAGTGAGTCGGTCCTATTAACTGGAAAGACCCAGTACTTC.

The CDR3 region has the DNA TGCAGTGCTATCACGACAGGGTTGGGTGGCTACACCTTC. Its translation: CSAITTGLGGYTF. This chain links TRBV20-1 with TRBJ1-2; 7 nucleotides match TRBD1. With 4 bases clipped from V and 7 bases from J, the junction kept 9 bases outside the gene matches. The V gene's germline CDR1 is DFQATT and CDR2 SNEGSKA (reference sequence). There are 13 residues in the CDR3.

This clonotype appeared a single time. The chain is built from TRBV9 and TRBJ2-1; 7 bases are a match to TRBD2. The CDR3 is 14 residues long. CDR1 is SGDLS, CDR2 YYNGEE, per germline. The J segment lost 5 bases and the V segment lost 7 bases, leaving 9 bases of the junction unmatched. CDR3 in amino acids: CASAFWEGHNEQFF. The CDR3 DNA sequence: TGTGCCAGCGCGTTCTGGGAGGGGCACAATGAGCAGTTCTTC.

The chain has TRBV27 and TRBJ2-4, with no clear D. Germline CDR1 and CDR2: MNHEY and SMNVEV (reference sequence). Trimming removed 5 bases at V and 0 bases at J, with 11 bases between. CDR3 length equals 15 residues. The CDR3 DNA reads TGTGCCAGCAGTGAAGCATCCATAGCCAAAAACATTCAGTACTTC. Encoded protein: CASSEASIAKNIQYF.

In DNA, the CDR3 is TGCGCCAGCAGCCAAGAAGCTAACGGGATTGTACACTACGAGCAGTACTTC. Translation: CASSQEANGIVHYEQYF. The genes are TRBV4-1 and TRBJ2-5; D is perhaps TRBD2 (5 bases). Near its end, the DNA agrees better with TRBJ2-7, so the J call may be wrong. The CDR3 runs to 17 residues. Germline assignment: CDR1 MGHRA and CDR2 YSYEKL.

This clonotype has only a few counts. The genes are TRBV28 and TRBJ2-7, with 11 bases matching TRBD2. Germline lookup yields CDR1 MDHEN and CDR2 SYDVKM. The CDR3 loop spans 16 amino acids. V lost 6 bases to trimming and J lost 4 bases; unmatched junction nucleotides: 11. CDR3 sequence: CASSDPTSGRAYEQYF. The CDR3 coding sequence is TGTGCCAGCAGCGACCCAACTAGCGGGAGAGCATACGAGCAGTACTTC.

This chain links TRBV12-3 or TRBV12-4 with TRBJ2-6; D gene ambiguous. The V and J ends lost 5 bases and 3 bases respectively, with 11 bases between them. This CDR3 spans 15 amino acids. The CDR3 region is CASSPGGLGANVLTF. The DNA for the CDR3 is TGTGCCAGCAGTCCCGGTGGGCTTGGGGCCAACGTCCTGACTTTC.

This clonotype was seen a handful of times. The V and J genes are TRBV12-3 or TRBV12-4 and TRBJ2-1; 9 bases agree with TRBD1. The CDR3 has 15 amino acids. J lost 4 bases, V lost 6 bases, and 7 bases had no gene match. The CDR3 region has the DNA TGTGCCAGCAGAAGTGGGACAGGGAAATACAATGAGCAGTTCTTC. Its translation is CASRSGTGKYNEQFF.

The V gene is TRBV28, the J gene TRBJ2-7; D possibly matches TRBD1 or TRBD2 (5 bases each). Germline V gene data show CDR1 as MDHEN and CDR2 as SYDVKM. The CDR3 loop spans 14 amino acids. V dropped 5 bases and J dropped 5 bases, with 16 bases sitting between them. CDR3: CASSPGDLYNEQYF. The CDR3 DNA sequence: TGTGCCAGCAGTCCTGGGGACCTTTACAACGAGCAGTACTTC.

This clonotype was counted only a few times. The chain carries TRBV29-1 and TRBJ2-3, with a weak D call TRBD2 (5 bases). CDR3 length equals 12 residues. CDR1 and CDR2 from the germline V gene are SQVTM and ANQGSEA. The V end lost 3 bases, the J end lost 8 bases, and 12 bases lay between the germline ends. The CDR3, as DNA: TGCAGCGTTGACCTAGCTCGGGGTACGCAGTATTTT. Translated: CSVDLARGTQYF.

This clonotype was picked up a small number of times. The CDR3 DNA reads as TGCGCCAGCAGCTCGACTAGCGGGAGAAGTGTCTACGAGCAGTACTTC. Protein: CASSSTSGRSVYEQYF. The genes are TRBV5-1 and TRBJ2-7, with TRBD2 identical over 12 bases. Germline V gene sequence: CDR1 SGHRS, CDR2 YFSETQ. V lost 3 bases to trimming and J lost 3 bases; unmatched junction nucleotides: 7. This CDR3 has 16 amino acids. Using reference TRBV5-1 and TRBJ2-7 for the parts outside the CDR3, the full variable domain is KAGVTQTPRYLIKTRGQQVTLSCSPISGHRSVSWYQQTPGQGLQFLFEYFSETQRNKGNFPGRFSGRQFSNSRSEMNVSTLELGDSALYLCASSSTSGRSVYEQYFGPGTRLTVT.

CDR3 sequence: CASSPMGASNQPQHF. The CDR3 region has the DNA TGTGCCAGCAGCCCTATGGGGGCTAGCAATCAGCCCCAGCATTTT. The chain employs TRBV7-2 and TRBJ1-5, with D tentatively TRBD1 (6 bases). Germline V lookup: CDR1 SGHTA, CDR2 FQGNSA. The CDR3 consists of 15 residues. V lost 5 bases and J 0 bases, leaving 11 bases between the germline ends.

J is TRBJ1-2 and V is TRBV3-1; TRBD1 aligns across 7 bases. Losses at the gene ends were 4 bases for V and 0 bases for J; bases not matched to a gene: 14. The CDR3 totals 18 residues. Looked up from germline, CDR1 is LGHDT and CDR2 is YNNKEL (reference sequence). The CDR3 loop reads CASSPFWTGDRANYGYTF. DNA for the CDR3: TGTGCCAGCAGCCCTTTTTGGACAGGCGACAGAGCTAACTATGGCTACACCTTC.

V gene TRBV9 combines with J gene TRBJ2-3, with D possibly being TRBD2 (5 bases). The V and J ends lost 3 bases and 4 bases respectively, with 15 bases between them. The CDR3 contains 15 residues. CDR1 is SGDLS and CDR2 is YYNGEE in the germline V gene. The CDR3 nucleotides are TGTGCCAGCAGCGGACGAGGGAGTATCCCAGATACGCAGTATTTT. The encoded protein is CASSGRGSIPDTQYF.

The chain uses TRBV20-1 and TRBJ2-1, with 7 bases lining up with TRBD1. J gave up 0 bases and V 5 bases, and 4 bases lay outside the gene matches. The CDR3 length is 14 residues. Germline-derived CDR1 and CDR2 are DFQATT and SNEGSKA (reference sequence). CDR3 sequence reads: CSAGDSHSYNEQFF. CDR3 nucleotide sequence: TGCAGTGCTGGGGACAGCCACTCCTACAATGAGCAGTTCTTC.

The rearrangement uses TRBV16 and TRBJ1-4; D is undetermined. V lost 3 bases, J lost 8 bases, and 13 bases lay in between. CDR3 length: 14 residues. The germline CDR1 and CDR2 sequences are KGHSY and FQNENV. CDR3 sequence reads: CASSHRITGEKLFF. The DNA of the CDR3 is TGTGCCAGCAGCCATAGGATTACTGGCGAAAAACTGTTTTTT.

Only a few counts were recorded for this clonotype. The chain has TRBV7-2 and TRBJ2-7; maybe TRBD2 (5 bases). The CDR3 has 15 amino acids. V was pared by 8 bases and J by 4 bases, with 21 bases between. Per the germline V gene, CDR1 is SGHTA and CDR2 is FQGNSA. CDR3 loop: CASADGPAEIYEQYF. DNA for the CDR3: TGTGCCAGCGCCGATGGGCCAGCGGAGATATACGAGCAGTACTTC.

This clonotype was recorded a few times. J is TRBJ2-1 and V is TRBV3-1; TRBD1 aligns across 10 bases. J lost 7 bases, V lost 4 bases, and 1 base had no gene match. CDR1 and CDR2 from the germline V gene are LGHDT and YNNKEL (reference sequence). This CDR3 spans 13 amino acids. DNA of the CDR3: TGTGCCAGCAGCCGGACAGGGGGGAATGAGCAGTTCTTC. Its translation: CASSRTGGNEQFF.

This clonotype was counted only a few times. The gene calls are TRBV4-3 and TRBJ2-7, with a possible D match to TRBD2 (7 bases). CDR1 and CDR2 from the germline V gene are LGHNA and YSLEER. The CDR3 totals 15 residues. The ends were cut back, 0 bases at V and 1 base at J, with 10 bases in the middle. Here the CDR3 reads CASSQDGGASYEQYF. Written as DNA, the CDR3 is TGCGCCAGCAGCCAAGATGGGGGGGCATCCTACGAGCAGTACTTC.

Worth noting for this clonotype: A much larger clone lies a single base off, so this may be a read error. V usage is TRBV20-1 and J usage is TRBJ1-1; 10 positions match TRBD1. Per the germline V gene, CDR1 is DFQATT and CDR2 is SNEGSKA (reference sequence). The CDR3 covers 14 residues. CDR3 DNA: TGCGGTGCTAGAGGTGGACAGGGGGACACTGAAGCTTTCTTT. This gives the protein CGARGGQGDTEAFF.

As DNA, the CDR3 is TGTGCCAGCACCACACCCGGGACAGCGACCAGCACAGATACGCAGTATTTT. This translates into CASTTPGTATSTDTQYF. The rearrangement links TRBV11-3 to TRBJ2-3; 7 bases are shared with TRBD1. CDR3 size: 17 residues. Germline lookup yields CDR1 SGHNT and CDR2 YENEEA. J gave up 0 bases and V 7 bases, and 13 bases lay outside the gene matches.

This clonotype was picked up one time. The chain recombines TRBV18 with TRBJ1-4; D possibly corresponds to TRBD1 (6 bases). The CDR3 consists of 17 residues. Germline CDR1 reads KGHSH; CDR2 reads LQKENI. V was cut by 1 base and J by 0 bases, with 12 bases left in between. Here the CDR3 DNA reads TGTGCCAGCTCACCACTCGCAGGGGCTCCAACTAATGAAAAACTGTTTTTT. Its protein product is CASSPLAGAPTNEKLFF.

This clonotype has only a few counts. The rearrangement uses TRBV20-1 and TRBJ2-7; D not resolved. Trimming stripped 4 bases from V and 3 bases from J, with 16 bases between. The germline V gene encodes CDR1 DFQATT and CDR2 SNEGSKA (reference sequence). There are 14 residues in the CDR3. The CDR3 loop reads CSAIIGNGLYEQYF. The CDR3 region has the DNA TGCAGTGCTATAATAGGGAATGGCCTCTACGAGCAGTACTTC.

DNA for the CDR3: TGTGCCAGCAGTTACGGTCAGCTCGTCAGGAACTATGGCTACACCTTC. Amino acid sequence: CASSYGQLVRNYGYTF. The chain employs TRBV6-6 and TRBJ1-2; D unresolved. This CDR3 comprises 16 residues. CDR1 and CDR2 (germline): MNHNY, SVGAGI (reference sequence). Trimming took 2 bases from V and 2 from J, leaving 15 bases between them.

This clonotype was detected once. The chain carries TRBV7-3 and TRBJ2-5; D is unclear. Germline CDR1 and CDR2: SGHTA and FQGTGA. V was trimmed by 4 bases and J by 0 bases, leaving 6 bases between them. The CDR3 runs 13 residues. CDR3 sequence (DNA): TGTGCCAGCAGCTCCGAGCACCAAGAGACCCAGTACTTC. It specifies CASSSEHQETQYF.

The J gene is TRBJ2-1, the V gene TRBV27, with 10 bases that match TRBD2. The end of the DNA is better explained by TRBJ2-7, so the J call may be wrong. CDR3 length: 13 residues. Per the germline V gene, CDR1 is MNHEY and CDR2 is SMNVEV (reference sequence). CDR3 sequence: CASSLGLASEQYF. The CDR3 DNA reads TGTGCCAGTTCCCTGGGACTAGCGAGCGAGCAGTACTTC.

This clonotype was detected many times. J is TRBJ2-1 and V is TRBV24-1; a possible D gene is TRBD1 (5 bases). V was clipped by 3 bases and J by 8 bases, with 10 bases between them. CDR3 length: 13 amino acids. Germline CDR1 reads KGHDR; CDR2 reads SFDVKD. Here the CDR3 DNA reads TGTGCCACCAGTGATCCTTCGACAGATGAGCAGTTCTTC. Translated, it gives CATSDPSTDEQFF.

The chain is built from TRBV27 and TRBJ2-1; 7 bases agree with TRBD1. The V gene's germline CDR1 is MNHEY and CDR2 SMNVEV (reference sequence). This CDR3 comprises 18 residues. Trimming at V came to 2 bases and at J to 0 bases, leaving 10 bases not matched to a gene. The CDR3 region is CASSLEGALASSYNEQFF. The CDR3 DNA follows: TGTGCCAGCAGTTTAGAGGGGGCTCTTGCCAGCTCCTACAATGAGCAGTTCTTC.

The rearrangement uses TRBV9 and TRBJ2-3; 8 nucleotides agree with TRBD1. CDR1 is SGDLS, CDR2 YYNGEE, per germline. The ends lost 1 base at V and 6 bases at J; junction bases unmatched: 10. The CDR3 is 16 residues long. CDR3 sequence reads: CASSVFDRGSLDTQYF. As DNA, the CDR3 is TGTGCCAGCAGCGTATTTGACAGGGGCTCTCTCGATACGCAGTATTTT. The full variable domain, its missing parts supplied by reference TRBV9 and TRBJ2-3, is DSGVTQTPKHLITATGQRVTLRCSPRSGDLSVYWYQQSLDQGLQFLIQYYNGEERAKGNILERFSAQQFPDLHSELNLSSLELGDSALYFCASSVFDRGSLDTQYFGPGTRLTVL.

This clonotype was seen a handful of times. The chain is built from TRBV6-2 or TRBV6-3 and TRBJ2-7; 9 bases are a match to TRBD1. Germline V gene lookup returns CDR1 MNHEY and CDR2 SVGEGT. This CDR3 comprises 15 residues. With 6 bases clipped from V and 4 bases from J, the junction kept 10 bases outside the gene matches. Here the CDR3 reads CASRRTGTGLYEQYF. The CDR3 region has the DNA TGTGCCAGCAGAAGAACCGGGACAGGGTTGTACGAGCAGTACTTC.